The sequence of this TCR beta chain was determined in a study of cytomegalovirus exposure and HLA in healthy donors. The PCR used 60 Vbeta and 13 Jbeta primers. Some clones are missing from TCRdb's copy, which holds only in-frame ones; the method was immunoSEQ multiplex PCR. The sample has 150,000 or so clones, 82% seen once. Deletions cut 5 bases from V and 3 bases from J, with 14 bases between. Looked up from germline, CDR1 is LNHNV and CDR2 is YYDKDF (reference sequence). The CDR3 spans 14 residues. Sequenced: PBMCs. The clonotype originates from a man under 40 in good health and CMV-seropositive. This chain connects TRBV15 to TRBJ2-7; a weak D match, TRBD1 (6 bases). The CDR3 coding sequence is TGTGCCACCAGCCATGACAGGATCTTCTACGAGCAGTACTTC. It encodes CATSHDRIFYEQYF.